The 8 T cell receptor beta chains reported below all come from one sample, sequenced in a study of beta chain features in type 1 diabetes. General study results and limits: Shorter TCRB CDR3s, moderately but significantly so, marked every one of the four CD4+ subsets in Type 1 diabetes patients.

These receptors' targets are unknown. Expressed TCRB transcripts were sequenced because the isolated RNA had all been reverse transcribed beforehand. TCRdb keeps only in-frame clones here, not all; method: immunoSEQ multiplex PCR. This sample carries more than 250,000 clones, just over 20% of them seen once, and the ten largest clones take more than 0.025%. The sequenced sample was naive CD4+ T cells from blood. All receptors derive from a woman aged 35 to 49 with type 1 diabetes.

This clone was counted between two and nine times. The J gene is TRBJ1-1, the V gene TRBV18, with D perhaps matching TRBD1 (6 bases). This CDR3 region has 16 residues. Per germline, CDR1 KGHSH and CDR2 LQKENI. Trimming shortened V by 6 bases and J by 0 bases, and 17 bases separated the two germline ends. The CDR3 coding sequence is TGTGCCAGCTCCCCCGCAGGGGTCTTAATGAACACTGAAGCTTTCTTT. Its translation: CASSPAGVLMNTEAFF. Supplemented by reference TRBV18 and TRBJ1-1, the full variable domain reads NAGVMQNPRHLVRRRGQEARLRCSPMKGHSHVYWYRQLPEEGLKFMVYLQKENIIDESGMPKERFSAEFPKEGPSILRIQQVVRGDSAAYFCASSPAGVLMNTEAFFGQGTRLTVV.

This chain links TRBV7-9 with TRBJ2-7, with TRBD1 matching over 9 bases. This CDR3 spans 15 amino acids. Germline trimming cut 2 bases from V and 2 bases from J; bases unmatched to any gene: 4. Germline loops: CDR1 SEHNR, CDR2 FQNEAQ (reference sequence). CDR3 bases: TGTGCCAGCAGCTTACCCAGACAGGGGGCCTACGAGCAGTACTTC. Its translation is CASSLPRQGAYEQYF.

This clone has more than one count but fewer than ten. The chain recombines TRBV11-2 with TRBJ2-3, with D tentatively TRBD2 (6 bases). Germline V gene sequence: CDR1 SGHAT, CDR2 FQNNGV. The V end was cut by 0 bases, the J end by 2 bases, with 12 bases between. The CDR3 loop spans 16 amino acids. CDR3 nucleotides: TGTGCCAGCAGCTTAGAGAAACTAGCCTACACAGATACGCAGTATTTT. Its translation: CASSLEKLAYTDTQYF.

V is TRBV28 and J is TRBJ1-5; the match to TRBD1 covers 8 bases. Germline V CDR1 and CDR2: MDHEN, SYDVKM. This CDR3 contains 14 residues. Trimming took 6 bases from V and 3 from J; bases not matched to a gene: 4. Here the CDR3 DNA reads TGTGCCAGCAGGCGGACAGGGAACAATCAGCCCCAGCATTTT. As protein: CASRRTGNNQPQHF.

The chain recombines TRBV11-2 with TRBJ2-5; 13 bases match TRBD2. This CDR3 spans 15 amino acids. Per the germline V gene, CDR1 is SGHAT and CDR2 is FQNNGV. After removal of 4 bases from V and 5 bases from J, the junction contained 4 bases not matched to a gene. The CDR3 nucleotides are TGTGCCAGCAGCTCGGGACTAGCGGGGACCGAGACCCAGTACTTC. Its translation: CASSSGLAGTETQYF.

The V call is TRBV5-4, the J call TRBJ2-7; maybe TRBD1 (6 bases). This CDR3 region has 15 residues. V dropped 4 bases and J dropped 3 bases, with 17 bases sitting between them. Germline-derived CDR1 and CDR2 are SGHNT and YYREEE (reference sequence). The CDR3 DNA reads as TGTGCCAGCAGCCCCGGACAGCAAGAGGTCTACGAGCAGTACTTC. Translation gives CASSPGQQEVYEQYF.

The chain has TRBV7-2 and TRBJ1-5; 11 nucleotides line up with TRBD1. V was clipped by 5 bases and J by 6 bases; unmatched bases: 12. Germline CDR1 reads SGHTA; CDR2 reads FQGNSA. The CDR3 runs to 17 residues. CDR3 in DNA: TGTGCCAGCAGCCCGGGCCGTAGGACAGGGGGCGGTCAGCCCCAGCATTTT. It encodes CASSPGRRTGGGQPQHF.

In nucleotides, the CDR3 is TGTGCCAGCAGCGCCAGACAGGGAAGTGGCTACACCTTC. Its protein product is CASSARQGSGYTF. This rearrangement joins TRBV9 to TRBJ1-2, with 7 bases lining up with TRBD1. The germline CDR1 and CDR2 sequences are SGDLS and YYNGEE. V shed 3 bases, J shed 7 bases, and the junction held 6 bases outside the gene matches. CDR3 length: 13 amino acids.